The text below deals with one T cell receptor (beta chain). The target of this receptor is not known. No much larger clone exists at a distance of one base, and base qualities are not known. Immediately after resection, surgical brain or tumor specimens were cryofrozen in liquid nitrogen, and peripheral blood cells were collected at the same time. The source of the sample is a study of glioma-infiltrating T cells (dated by TCRdb to the mid-2010s). For context, the study as a whole: Low-grade gliomas were WHO grade II oligodendrogliomas or astrocytomas, and glioblastomas were WHO grade IV tumors sampled at initial rather than recurrent diagnosis. Sequencing coverage of roughly 4.5- to 11-fold of roughly 1 million peripheral T cells was targeted for blood libraries. TCR alpha- and beta-chain repertoires were sequenced from glioma tissue, non-neoplastic brain tissue and matched peripheral blood mononuclear cells. The paired cohort was made up of three low-grade glioma patients, under ten primary glioblastoma patients and three non-glioma patients who contributed non-neoplastic brain tissue. Before surgery, glioma patients were given dexamethasone for six or fewer days. To measure how far tissue and blood T-cell populations diverged, each tissue-infiltrating repertoire was compared against the peripheral blood repertoire of the same patient. The research as a whole found: VJ-independent divergence between tissue and blood was lower than expected in non-neoplastic patients but higher than expected in all gliomas, particularly low-grade gliomas. Group comparisons were based on small numbers of patients: three non-neoplastic, three low-grade glioma and 7 to 9 glioblastoma patients. Very few CDR3 sequences were shared between tissue and blood, attributed to high CDR3 diversity and limited sampling. Patients with low tissue-blood divergence were marked by a signature set of shared blood CDR3 motifs, and that set was depleted in highly divergent patients.

The CDR3 starts with the cysteine, ends with the phenylalanine, and has 14 residues. Only the CDR3 DNA is retained, 42 bases long and in frame from the first base. From the germline V gene, CDR1 is MNHEY and CDR2 is SVGEGT. The germline V and J ends show losses of 2 bases and 6 bases respectively, and no gene match explains 5 bases of the junction. The iRepertoire nested amplicon-rescue multiplex PCR (arm-PCR) platform was used to amplify TCR alpha and beta CDR3 regions from RNA. One-step reverse transcription and amplification used about 85-400 ng of tissue mRNA or PBMC total RNA as input. After bead purification, a secondary multiplex PCR added Illumina adapters, and libraries were gel-purified between 200 and 400 bp. The libraries contained internal 6-nucleotide barcodes that were used for demultiplexing. Libraries were sequenced on an Illumina MiSeq with 2x220 or 2x250 nucleotide paired-end reads. The study's processing was this. Paired reads were merged using FLASH 1.2.11 and aligned with BWA-MEM to the GRCh37 human genome, and TRA and TRB reads were then extracted. An IMGT-derived reference of cassette sequences and CDR3 motifs, with pseudogenes included, was used for V and J assignment. Three-frame translation of reads was performed, and productive CDR3s were defined as those with a C...FGXG motif and no stop codons. Unique combinations of V-J cassette pair and CDR3 amino acid sequence were defined as clonotypes. Hamming distance filtering was applied to reads, with thresholds set by the sequence error rate of each sample in mapped regions. The raw public data were reprocessed by TCRdb itself: fastp quality trimming at Q25, MiXCR clonotype calling, in-frame beta chains only. Rows matching on CDR3 protein sequence are summarized as one entry with the most common DNA and genes. TCRdb assigned the V and J calls; the authors' analysis was not used. The sample table lists about 410,000 distinct CDR3 sequences, approximately 42% of them with a count of one. Around 12% of the sample goes to the ten largest clones.

The sequence was obtained from a human donor with low-grade glioma or glioblastoma, undergoing nonglioma brain surgery, or in good health (not recorded which). The V and J genes are TRBV6-2 or TRBV6-3 and TRBJ2-7; 9 bases in the junction line up with TRBD1. The sample was glioma tissue, nonneoplastic brain tissue, or PBMCs (not recorded which). The nucleotide sequence is given as TGTGCCAGCAGTTACGGGACAGGGATCGGCGAGCAGTACTTC. Translated, this gives CASSYGTGIGEQYF.